This T cell receptor (beta chain) was identified during a study of OX40 agonist ivuxolimab in advanced cancers. The V gene lost 3 bases and the J gene lost 1 base, with 3 bases spanning the gap. Germline CDR1 reads SEHNR; CDR2 reads FQNEAQ (reference sequence). CDR3 size: 13 residues. Assay: immunoSEQ multiplex PCR; the TCRdb copy retains only in-frame clones and omits some. The repertoire consists of about 53,000 clones, with around 89% occurring once and the leading ten covering 9.5% to 13%. The source was CD4+ or CD8+ T cells sorted from blood, collected in a trial of the OX40 agonist ivuxolimab. This receptor was obtained from an adult with an advanced solid tumor such as melanoma, head and neck, liver or kidney cancer. The chain couples TRBV7-9 to TRBJ2-2; D gene unclear. The CDR3 protein is CASSLGNTGELFF. In DNA, the CDR3 is TGTGCCAGCAGCTTGGGGAACACCGGGGAGCTGTTTTTT.